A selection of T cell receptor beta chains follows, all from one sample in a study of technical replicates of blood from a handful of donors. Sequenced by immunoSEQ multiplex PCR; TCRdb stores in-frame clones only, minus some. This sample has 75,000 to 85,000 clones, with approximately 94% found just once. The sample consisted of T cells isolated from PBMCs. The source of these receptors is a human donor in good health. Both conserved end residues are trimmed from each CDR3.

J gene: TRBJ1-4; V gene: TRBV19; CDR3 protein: ASSIGDRSNEKLF
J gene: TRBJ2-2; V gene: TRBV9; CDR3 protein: ASSVFRDSNTGELF
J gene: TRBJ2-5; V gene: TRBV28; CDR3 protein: ASSGLAGVEETQY
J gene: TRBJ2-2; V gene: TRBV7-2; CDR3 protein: ASSFDRNTGELF
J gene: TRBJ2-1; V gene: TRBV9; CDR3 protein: ASSVDLSGGDREQF
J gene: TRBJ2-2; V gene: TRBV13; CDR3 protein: ASSLRGTGATGELF
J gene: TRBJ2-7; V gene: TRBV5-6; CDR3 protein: ASSTSSLAGLYEQY
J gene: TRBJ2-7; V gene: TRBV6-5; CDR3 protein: ASSYGPGQVTYEQY
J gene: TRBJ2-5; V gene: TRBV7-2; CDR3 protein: ASSRAGGETQY
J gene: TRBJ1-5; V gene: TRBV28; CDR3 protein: ASSLLDQPQH
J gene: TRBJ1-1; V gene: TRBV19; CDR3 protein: ASQGATEAF
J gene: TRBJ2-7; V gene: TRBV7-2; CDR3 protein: ASSVGGAYEQY
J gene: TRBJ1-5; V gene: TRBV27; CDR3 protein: ASSFLGAQPQH
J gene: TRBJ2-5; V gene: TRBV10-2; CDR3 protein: ASSPSGETQY
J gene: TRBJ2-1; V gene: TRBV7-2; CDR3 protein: ASSLASPPAGQNNEQF
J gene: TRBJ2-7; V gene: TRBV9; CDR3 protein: ASSPPHSGSSYEQY
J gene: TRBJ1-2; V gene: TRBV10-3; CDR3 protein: AISVYLGVSGYT
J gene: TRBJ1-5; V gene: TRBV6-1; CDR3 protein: ASRKGGGEQPQH
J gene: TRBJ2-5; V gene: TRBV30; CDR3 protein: AWSLSRETQY
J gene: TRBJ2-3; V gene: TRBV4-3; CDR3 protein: ASSQVDSPTDTQY
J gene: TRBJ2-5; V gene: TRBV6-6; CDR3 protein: ASSFGTSGQETQY
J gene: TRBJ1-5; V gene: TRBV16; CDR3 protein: ASSQWSGNANQPQH
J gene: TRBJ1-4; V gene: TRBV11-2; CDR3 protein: ASSYLTDVNEKLF
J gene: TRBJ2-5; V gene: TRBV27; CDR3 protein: ASRVSGRAFETQY
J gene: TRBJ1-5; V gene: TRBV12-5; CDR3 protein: ASGLVRDRGNQPQH
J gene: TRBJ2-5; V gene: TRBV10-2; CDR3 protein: ASSVSRETQY
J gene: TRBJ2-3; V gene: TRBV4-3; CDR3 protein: ASSQEALPLRADTQY
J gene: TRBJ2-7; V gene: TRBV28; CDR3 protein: ASNHPGGPYEQY
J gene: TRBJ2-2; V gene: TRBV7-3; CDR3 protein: ASRRASDTGELF
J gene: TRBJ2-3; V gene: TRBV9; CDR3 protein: ASSGPLLAGEMVSTDTQY
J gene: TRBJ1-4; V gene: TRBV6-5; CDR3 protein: ASSDRGLSVKLF
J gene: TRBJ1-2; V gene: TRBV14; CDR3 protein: ASSQGGGAAGYT
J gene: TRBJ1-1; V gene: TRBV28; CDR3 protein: ASSSERTEAF
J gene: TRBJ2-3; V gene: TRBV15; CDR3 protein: ATSVRQGVNTQY
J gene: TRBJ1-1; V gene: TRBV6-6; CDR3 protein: ASSYRRWRVEAF
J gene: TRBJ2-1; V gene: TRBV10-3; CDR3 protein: AISTQREGHYNEQF
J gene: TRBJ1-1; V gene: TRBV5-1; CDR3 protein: ASSLAPSVNTEAF
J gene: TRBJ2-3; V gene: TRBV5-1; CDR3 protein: ASSLPSGAGAHTDTQY
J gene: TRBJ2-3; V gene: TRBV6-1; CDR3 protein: ASSELGRLAGTTDTQY
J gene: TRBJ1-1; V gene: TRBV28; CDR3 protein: ASNLNTEAF
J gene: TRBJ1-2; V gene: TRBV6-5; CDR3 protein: AISVTGFGYGYT
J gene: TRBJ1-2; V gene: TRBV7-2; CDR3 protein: ASSFDRQARGYT
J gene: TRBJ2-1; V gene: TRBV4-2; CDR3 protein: ASSQDRTSGNNEQF
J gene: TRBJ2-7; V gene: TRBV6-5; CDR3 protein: ASSLAEAYEQY
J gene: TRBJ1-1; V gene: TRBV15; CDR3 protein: ATIPGEGTEAF
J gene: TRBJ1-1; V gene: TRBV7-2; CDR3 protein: ASSLAPGQGARSTEAF
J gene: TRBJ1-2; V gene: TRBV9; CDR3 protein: ASSVPRGVGGYT
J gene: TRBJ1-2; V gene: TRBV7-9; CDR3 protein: ASSLVADYGYT
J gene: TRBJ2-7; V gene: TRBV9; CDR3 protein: ASSPKSHPDYEQY
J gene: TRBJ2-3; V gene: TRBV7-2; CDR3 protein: ASSLSLQGWDTQY
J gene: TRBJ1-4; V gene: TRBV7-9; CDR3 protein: ASSRPGSYSTNEKLF
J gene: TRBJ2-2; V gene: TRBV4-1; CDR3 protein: ASSQGIIRTSGHTGELF
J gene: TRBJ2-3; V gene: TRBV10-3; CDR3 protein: AITPTSGIVDTQY
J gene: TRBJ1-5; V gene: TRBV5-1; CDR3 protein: ASSLGQGDQPQH
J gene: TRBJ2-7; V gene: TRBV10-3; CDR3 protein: AISGGRVRYEQY
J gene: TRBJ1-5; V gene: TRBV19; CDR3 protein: ASGTQNNQPQH
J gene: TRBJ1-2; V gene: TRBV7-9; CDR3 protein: ASSLSQVYGYT